These 9 T cell receptor beta chains share one sample of origin, sequenced in a study of blood T cell repertoires in COVID-19. Assay used: immunoSEQ multiplex PCR; TCRdb lists only in-frame clones, some missing. Of 25,000 to 30,000 clones detected, 76% appear once; the ten largest clones hold about 43%. Sequencing used peripheral blood. These receptor sequences come from a man in his sixties or seventies with acute or convalescent COVID-19.

V and J are TRBV6-2 or TRBV6-3 and TRBJ2-7; the D gene is possibly TRBD1 (5 bases). There are 12 residues in the CDR3. Germline-derived CDR1 and CDR2 are MNHEY and SVGEGT. V lost 5 bases and J lost 13, with 18 bases in between. The CDR3 coding sequence is TGTGCCAGCAGTCAGGGCCAGCCCAGCGAATACTTC. Translating it yields CASSQGQPSEYF.

The CDR3 DNA follows: TGTGCCGGTATGGGCCCGAACTCTGGAAACACCATATATTTT. Translated, it gives CAGMGPNSGNTIYF. The V and J genes are TRBV28 and TRBJ1-3; D ambiguous. Germline CDR1 MDHEN, CDR2 SYDVKM. The CDR3 has 14 amino acids. The V end lost 11 bases, the J end lost 0 bases, and 14 bases lay between the germline ends.

The rearrangement joins TRBV6-5 to TRBJ1-3; no clear D. Germline CDR1 reads MNHEY; CDR2 reads SVGAGI. This CDR3 contains 16 residues. Trimming shortened V by 1 base and J by 2 bases, and 12 bases separated the two germline ends. CDR3 nucleotides: TGTGCCAGCAGTTACTACCCCAGAGAGGCTGGAAACACCATATATTTT. This sequence encodes CASSYYPREAGNTIYF.

V and J are TRBV27 and TRBJ1-2, with D possibly matching TRBD1 (6 bases). The CDR3 sequence is 15 residues long. Trimming stripped 5 bases from V and 4 bases from J, with 17 bases between. Per germline, CDR1 MNHEY and CDR2 SMNVEV (reference sequence). The CDR3 DNA reads as TGTGCCAGCAGTCCACCAGGGGCGGGGGGCTATGGCTACACCTTC. Its translation: CASSPPGAGGYGYTF.

This clone occurred a few times. The gene calls are TRBV28 and TRBJ2-2; D ambiguous. V was clipped by 6 bases and J by 4 bases, with 6 bases between them. Germline V lookup: CDR1 MDHEN, CDR2 SYDVKM. CDR3 size: 12 residues. The CDR3 DNA is TGTGCCAGCAGGAGAAGCACCGGGGAGCTGTTTTTT. It is translated as CASRRSTGELFF.

This chain connects TRBV19 to TRBJ1-3; no reliable D call. V gave up 4 bases and J gave up 8 bases, with 15 bases separating them. Germline CDR1 and CDR2: LNHDA and SQIVND (reference sequence). The CDR3 length is 14 residues. DNA of the CDR3: TGTGCCAGTAGTAGTCTTCCCGTACCGGACACCATATATTTT. Protein sequence: CASSSLPVPDTIYF.

V is TRBV7-9 and J is TRBJ2-3; D possibly corresponds to TRBD2 (7 bases). Trimming removed 5 bases from V and 4 bases from J, with 16 bases in between. In germline, CDR1 is SEHNR, CDR2 FQNEAQ (reference sequence). CDR3 length equals 15 residues. The CDR3 is CASSRRGTTADTQYF. The DNA of the CDR3 is TGTGCCAGCAGCCGGCGGGGGACAACAGCAGATACGCAGTATTTT. Variable domain in full (rest from reference TRBV7-9 and TRBJ2-3): DTGVSQNPRHKITKRGQNVTFRCDPISEHNRLYWYRQTLGQGPEFLTYFQNEAQLEKSRLLSDRFSAERPKGSFSTLEIQRTEQGDSAMYLCASSRRGTTADTQYFGPGTRLTVL.

This clone has a handful of counts. The chain recombines TRBV19 with TRBJ2-3, with 8 bases aligning to TRBD1. V was pared by 4 bases and J by 0 bases, with 0 bases of the junction left unmatched. The CDR3 length is 14 residues. Germline assignment: CDR1 LNHDA and CDR2 SQIVND (reference sequence). CDR3: CASSRQGSTDTQYF. The CDR3 DNA reads as TGTGCCAGTAGTAGACAGGGGAGCACAGATACGCAGTATTTT.

The V call is TRBV7-2, the J call TRBJ2-2; tentative D call: TRBD2 (5 bases). The CDR3 has 15 residues. The germline V and J ends were trimmed by 0 bases and 5 bases, with 10 bases remaining between them. Germline V lookup: CDR1 SGHTA, CDR2 FQGNSA. The DNA of the CDR3 is TGTGCCAGCAGCTTAGCCGTCGGGGATACCGGGGAGCTGTTTTTT. Protein sequence: CASSLAVGDTGELFF.